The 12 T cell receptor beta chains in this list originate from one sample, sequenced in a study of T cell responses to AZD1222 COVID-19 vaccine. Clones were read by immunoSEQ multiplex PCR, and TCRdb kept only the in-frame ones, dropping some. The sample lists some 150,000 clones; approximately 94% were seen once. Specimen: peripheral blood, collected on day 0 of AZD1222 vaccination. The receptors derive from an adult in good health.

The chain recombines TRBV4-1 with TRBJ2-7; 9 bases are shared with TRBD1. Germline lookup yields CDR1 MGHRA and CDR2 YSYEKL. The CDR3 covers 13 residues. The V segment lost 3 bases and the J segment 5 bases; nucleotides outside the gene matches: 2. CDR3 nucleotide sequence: TGCGCCAGCAGCCAGGGACAGGGCGACGAGCAGTACTTC. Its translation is CASSQGQGDEQYF.

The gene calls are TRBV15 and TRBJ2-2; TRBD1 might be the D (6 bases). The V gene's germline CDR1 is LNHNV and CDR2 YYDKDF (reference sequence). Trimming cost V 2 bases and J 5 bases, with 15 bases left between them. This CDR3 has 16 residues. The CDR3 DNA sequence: TGTGCCACCAGCAGAAATCGCCAGGGGCATACCGGGGAGCTGTTTTTT. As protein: CATSRNRQGHTGELFF.

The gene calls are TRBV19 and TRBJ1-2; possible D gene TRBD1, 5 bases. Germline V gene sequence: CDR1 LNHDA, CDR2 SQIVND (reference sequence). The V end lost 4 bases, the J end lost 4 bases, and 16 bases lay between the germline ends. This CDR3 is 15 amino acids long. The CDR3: CASSSPRDQGYGYTF. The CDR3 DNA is TGTGCCAGTAGTAGCCCCCGAGATCAGGGCTATGGCTACACCTTC. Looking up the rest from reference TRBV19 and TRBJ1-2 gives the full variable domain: DGGITQSPKYLFRKEGQNVTLSCEQNLNHDAMYWYRQDPGQGLRLIYYSQIVNDFQKGDIAEGYSVSREKKESFPLTVTSAQKNPTAFYLCASSSPRDQGYGYTFGSGTRLTVV.

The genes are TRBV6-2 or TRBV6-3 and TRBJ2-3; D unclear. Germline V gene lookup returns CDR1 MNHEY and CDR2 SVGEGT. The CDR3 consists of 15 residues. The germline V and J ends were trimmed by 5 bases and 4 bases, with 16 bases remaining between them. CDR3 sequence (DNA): TGTGCCAGCAGTCGTTCGGGCATCAAGGCAGATACGCAGTATTTT. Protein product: CASSRSGIKADTQYF.

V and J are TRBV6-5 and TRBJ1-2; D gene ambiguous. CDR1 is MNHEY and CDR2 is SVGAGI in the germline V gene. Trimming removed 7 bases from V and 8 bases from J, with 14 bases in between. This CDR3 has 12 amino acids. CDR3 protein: CASTFSLPGYTF. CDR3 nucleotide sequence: TGTGCCAGCACCTTTTCTCTGCCGGGCTACACCTTC.

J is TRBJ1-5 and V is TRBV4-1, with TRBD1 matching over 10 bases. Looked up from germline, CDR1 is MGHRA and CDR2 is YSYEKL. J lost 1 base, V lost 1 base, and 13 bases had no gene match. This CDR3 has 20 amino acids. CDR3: CASSQGPGQGIRQSNQPQHF. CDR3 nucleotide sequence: TGCGCCAGCAGCCAAGGCCCGGGACAGGGGATAAGACAAAGCAATCAGCCCCAGCATTTT.

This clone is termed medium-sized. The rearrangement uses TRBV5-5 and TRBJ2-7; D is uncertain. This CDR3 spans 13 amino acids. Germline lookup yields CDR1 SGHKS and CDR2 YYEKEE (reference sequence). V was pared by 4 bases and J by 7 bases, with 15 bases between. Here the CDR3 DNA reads TGTGCCAGCAGCACCGGGTGGCGGAATGAGCAGTACTTC. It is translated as CASSTGWRNEQYF.

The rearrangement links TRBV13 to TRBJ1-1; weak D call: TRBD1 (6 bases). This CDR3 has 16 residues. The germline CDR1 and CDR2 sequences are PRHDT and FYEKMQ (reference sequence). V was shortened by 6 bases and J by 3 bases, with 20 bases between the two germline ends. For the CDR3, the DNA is TGTGCCAGCAGATTGGGACACCAAGAAGAGTACACTGAAGCTTTCTTT. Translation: CASRLGHQEEYTEAFF.

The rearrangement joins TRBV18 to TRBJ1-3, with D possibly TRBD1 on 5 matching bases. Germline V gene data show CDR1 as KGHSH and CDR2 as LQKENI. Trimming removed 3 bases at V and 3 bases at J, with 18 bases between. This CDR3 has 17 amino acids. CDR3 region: CASSPRRGVNVGNTIYF. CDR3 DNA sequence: TGTGCCAGCTCACCCCGTCGGGGGGTTAATGTTGGAAACACCATATATTTT. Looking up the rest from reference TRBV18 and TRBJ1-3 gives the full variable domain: NAGVMQNPRHLVRRRGQEARLRCSPMKGHSHVYWYRQLPEEGLKFMVYLQKENIIDESGMPKERFSAEFPKEGPSILRIQQVVRGDSAAYFCASSPRRGVNVGNTIYFGEGSWLTVV.

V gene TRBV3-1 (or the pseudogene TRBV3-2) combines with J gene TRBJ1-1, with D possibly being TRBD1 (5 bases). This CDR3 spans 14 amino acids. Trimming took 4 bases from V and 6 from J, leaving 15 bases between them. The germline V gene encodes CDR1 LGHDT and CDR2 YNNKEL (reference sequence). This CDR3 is CASSLGRGTAEAFF. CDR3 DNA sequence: TGTGCCAGCAGCCTTGGACGGGGCACAGCTGAAGCTTTCTTT.

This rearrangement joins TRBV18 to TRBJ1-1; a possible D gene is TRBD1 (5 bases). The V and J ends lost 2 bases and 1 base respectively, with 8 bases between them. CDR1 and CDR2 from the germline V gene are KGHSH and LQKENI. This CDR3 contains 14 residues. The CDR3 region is CASSPVGGNTEAFF. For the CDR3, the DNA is TGTGCCAGCTCACCAGTTGGGGGGAACACTGAAGCTTTCTTT. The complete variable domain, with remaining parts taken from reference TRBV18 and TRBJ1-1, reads NAGVMQNPRHLVRRRGQEARLRCSPMKGHSHVYWYRQLPEEGLKFMVYLQKENIIDESGMPKERFSAEFPKEGPSILRIQQVVRGDSAAYFCASSPVGGNTEAFFGQGTRLTVV.

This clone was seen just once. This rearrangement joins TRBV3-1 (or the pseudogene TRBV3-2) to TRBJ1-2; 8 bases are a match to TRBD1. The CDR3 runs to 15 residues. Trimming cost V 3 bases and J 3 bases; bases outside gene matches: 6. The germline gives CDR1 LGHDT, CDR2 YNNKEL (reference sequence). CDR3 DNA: TGTGCCAGCAGCCAGGCAGGGGGCTTTGACTATGGCTACACCTTC. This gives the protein CASSQAGGFDYGYTF.